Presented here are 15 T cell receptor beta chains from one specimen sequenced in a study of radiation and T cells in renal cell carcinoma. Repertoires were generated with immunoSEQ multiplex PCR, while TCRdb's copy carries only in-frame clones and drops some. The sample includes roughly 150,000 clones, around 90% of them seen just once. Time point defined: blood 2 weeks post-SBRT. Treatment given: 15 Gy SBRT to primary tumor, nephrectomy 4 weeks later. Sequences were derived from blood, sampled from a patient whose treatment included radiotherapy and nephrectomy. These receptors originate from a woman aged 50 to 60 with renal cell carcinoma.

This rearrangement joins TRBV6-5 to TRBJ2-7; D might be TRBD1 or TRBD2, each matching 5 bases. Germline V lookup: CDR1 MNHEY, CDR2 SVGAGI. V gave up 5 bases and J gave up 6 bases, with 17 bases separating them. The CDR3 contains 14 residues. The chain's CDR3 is CASSRDPSRSEQYF. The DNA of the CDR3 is TGTGCCAGCAGTCGGGACCCATCCAGGTCCGAGCAGTACTTC.

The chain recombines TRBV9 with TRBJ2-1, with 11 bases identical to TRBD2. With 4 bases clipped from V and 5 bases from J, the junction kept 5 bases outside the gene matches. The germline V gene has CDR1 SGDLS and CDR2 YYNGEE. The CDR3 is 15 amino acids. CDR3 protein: CASSKLAGANNEQFF. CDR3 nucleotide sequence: TGTGCCAGCAGCAAACTAGCGGGGGCTAACAATGAGCAGTTCTTC.

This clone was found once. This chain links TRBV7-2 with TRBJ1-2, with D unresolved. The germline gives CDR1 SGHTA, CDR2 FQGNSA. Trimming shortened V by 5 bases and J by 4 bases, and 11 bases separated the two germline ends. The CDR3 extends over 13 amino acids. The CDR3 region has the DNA TGTGCCAGCAGCCAAGACGGGAGCTATGGCTACACCTTC. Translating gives CASSQDGSYGYTF. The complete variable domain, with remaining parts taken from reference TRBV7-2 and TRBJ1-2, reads GAGVSQSPSNKVTEKGKDVELRCDPISGHTALYWYRQSLGQGLEFLIYFQGNSAPDKSGLPSDRFSAERTGGSVSTLTIQRTQQEDSAVYLCASSQDGSYGYTFGSGTRLTVV.

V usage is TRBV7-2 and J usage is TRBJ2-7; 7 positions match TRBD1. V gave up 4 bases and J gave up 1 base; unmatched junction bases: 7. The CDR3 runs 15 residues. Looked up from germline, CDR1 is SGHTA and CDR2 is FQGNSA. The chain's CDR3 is CASSSTGFISYEQYF. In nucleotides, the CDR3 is TGTGCCAGCAGCTCGACAGGGTTCATTTCCTACGAGCAGTACTTC.

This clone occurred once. The CDR3 loop is CASSLGLAGGRTFPEQYF. The CDR3 nucleotides read TGTGCCAGCAGCTTGGGACTAGCGGGGGGGCGGACTTTCCCCGAGCAGTACTTC. The chain links TRBV5-5 to TRBJ2-7, with 14 bases lining up with TRBD2. Germline CDR1 reads SGHKS; CDR2 reads YYEKEE (reference sequence). The CDR3 has 18 amino acids. The V and J ends lost 0 bases and 6 bases, in that order; junction bases with no gene match: 11.

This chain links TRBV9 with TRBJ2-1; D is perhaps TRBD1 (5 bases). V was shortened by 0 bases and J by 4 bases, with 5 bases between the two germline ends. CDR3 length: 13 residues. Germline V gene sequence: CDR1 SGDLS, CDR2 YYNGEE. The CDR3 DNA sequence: TGTGCCAGCAGCGTAGCAGGGTACAATGAGCAGTTCTTC. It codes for CASSVAGYNEQFF.

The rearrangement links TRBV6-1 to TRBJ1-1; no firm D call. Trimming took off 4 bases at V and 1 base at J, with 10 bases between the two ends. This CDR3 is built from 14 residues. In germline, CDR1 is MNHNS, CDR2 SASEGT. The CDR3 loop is CASSVGSSNTEAFF. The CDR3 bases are TGTGCCAGCAGTGTCGGAAGCTCGAACACTGAAGCTTTCTTT.

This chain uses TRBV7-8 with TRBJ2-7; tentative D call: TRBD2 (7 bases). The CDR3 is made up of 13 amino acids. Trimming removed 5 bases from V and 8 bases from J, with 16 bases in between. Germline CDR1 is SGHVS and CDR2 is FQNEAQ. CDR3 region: CASSQGSAGKQYF. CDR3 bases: TGTGCCAGCAGCCAGGGGTCAGCGGGGAAGCAGTACTTC.

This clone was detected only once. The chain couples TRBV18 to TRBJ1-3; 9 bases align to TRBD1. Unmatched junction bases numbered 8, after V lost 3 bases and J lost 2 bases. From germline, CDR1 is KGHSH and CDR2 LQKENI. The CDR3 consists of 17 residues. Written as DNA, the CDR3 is TGTGCCAGCTCACCTTTGGGACAGGGTAATCCTGGAAACACCATATATTTT. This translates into CASSPLGQGNPGNTIYF.

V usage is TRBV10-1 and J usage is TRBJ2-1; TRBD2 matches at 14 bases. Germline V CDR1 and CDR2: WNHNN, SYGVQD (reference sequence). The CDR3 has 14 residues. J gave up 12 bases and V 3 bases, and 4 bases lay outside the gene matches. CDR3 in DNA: TGCGCCAGCAGTGATCCCGGGACTAGCGGGGGGCAGTTCTTC. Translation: CASSDPGTSGGQFF.

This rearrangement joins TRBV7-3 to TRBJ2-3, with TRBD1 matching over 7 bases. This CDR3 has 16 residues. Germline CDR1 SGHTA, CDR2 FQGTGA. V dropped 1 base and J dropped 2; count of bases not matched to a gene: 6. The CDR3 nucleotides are TGTGCCAGCAGCTTAAACGCACAGGGGATCACAGATACGCAGTATTTT. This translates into CASSLNAQGITDTQYF. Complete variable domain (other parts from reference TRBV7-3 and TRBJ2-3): GAGVSQTPSNKVTEKGKYVELRCDPISGHTALYWYRQSLGQGPEFLIYFQGTGAADDSGLPNDRFFAVRPEGSVSTLKIQRTERGDSAVYLCASSLNAQGITDTQYFGPGTRLTVL.

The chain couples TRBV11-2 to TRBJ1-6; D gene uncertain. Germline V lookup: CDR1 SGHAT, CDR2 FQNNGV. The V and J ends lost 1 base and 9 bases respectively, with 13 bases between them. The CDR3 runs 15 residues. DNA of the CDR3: TGTGCCAGCAGCTTAGGAAGGGCCATTTCTTCACCCCTCCACTTT. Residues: CASSLGRAISSPLHF.

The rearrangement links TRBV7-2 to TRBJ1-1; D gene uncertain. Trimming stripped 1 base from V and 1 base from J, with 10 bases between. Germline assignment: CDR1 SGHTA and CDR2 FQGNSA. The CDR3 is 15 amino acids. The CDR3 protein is CASSLGHGPNTEAFF. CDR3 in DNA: TGTGCCAGCAGCTTAGGGCACGGCCCGAACACTGAAGCTTTCTTT. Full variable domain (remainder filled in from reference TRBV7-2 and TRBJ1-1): GAGVSQSPSNKVTEKGKDVELRCDPISGHTALYWYRQSLGQGLEFLIYFQGNSAPDKSGLPSDRFSAERTGGSVSTLTIQRTQQEDSAVYLCASSLGHGPNTEAFFGQGTRLTVV.

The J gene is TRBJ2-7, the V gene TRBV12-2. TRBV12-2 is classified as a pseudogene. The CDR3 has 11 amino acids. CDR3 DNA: TGTGCAAGTCGCTTTTCCTACGAGCAGTACTTC. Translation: CASRFSYEQYF.

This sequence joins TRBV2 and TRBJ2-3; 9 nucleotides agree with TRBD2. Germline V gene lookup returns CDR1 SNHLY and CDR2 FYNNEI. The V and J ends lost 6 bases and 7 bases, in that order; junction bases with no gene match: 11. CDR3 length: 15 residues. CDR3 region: CASRAGTSLQNTQYF. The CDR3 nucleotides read TGTGCCAGCAGGGCCGGGACTAGCCTTCAAAATACGCAGTATTTT.